The entry below gives a single T cell receptor beta chain sequence along with its context. The antigen remains undetermined. Clones were sequenced by immunoSEQ multiplex PCR, and TCRdb holds only the in-frame ones, with some missing. The data hold about 100,000 clones, with around 90% observed a single time. These data come from a study of OX40 agonist ivuxolimab in advanced cancers. Points from the study as a whole: Clones of CD4+ and CD8+ blood T cells grew by week 6 at doses of 0.1 to 3.0 mg/kg. Patients who responded partially at 0.1-3.0 mg/kg showed clonal expansion ranking among the lowest. More expanded clones were seen, on average, in CD8+ T cells than in CD4+. Low normalized T-cell clonal expansion was also seen in some nonresponders.

Germline trimming cut 3 bases from V and 1 base from J; bases unmatched to any gene: 5. Germline V gives CDR1 MNHEY, CDR2 SVGAGI. This CDR3 has 15 amino acids. The sequences come from CD4+ or CD8+ T cells sorted from blood, collected in a trial of the OX40 agonist ivuxolimab. The V gene is TRBV6-5, the J gene TRBJ2-7, with 8 nucleotides matching TRBD2. The receptor was derived from an adult with an advanced solid tumor such as melanoma, head and neck, liver or kidney cancer. CDR3 sequence (DNA): TGTGCCAGCAGTTATAAGGGCGGGGGGTCCTACGAGCAGTACTTC. Protein product: CASSYKGGGSYEQYF.